This TCR beta chain came from a study of cytomegalovirus exposure and HLA in healthy donors. This clone was seen a handful of times. PCR involved 60 Vbeta and 13 Jbeta primers. The assay was immunoSEQ multiplex PCR, and TCRdb's table has in-frame clones only and misses some. The sample has some 86,000 clones; roughly 66% are singletons. The sequenced material came from PBMCs. The sequence came from a man aged 25 to 40 in good health and CMV-seronegative.

The CDR3 sequence: CSARTGGVTEAFF. CDR3 DNA: TGCAGCGCACGGACAGGGGGTGTCACTGAAGCTTTCTTT. This chain links TRBV29-1 with TRBJ1-1; 10 bases line up with TRBD1. After removal of 7 bases from V and 4 bases from J, the junction contained 6 bases not matched to a gene. The CDR3 has 13 amino acids. CDR1 and CDR2 (germline): SQVTM, ANQGSEA.